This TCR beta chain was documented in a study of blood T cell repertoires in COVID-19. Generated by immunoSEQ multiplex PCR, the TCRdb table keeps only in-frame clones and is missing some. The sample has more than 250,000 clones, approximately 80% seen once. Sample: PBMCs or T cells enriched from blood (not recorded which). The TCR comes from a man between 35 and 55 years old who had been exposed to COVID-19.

Here the CDR3 DNA reads TGTGCCAGCAGCCTTCTCCGGGACTTCTACGAGCAGTACTTC. This translates into CASSLLRDFYEQYF. The V call is TRBV4-2, the J call TRBJ2-7, with TRBD2 as a possible D gene (6 bases). The CDR3 is made up of 14 amino acids. The germline gives CDR1 LGHNA, CDR2 YNFKEQ. Trimming took 4 bases from V and 3 from J, leaving 13 bases between them.